This T cell receptor (beta chain) was captured by sequencing in a study of neoadjuvant nivolumab and ipilimumab in lung cancer. Study in general: The combination arm added day-1 ipilimumab 1 mg/kg to nivolumab 3 mg/kg on days 1, 15, 29.

Overall study results and limits: Only two of four nivolumab-treated tumors gained richness and clonality by surgery. Only a small number of samples underwent TCR sequencing.

Comment on this clone: No antigen is known for it.

Method: immunoSEQ multiplex PCR; TCRdb's copy keeps in-frame clones and lacks some. The repertoire holds 3,000 to 4,500 clones, with about 90% as singletons. The CDR3 is 15 residues long. Unmatched junction bases numbered 5, after V lost 2 bases and J lost 4 bases. Per germline, CDR1 SGHTA and CDR2 FQGNSA. The TCR was taken from an adult with non-small cell lung cancer. The sample was adjacent normal lung tissue, taken after neoadjuvant nivolumab, alone or with ipilimumab, at or shortly before surgery. V gene TRBV7-2 combines with J gene TRBJ2-7; 10 bases are a match to TRBD2. Written as DNA, the CDR3 is TGTGCCAGCAGCTTATACCTAGCGGGAGCTTACGAGCAGTACTTC. Translated: CASSLYLAGAYEQYF.